This T cell receptor (beta chain) was captured by sequencing in a study of T cells expressing NK-cell markers. From germline, CDR1 is SGHRS and CDR2 YFSETQ. This CDR3 has 13 residues. TCRdb derives one entry per CDR3 protein from the 5' RACE reads, leaving out DNA. This sample's table has about 380,000 distinct CDR3 sequences. The chain carries TRBV5-1 and TRBJ1-1. The sequencing input was blood T cells: a sorted CD56 or NKG2C T cell subset, CD4+ or CD8+ T cells, or bulk PBMC T cells (not recorded which). The origin of this receptor is a man aged 18 to 69 in good health. CDR3 in amino acids: CASSLGEGREAFF. The whole variable domain, filled in from reference TRBV5-1 and TRBJ1-1, reads KAGVTQTPRYLIKTRGQQVTLSCSPISGHRSVSWYQQTPGQGLQFLFEYFSETQRNKGNFPGRFSGRQFSNSRSEMNVSTLELGDSALYLCASSLGEGREAFFGQGTRLTVV.